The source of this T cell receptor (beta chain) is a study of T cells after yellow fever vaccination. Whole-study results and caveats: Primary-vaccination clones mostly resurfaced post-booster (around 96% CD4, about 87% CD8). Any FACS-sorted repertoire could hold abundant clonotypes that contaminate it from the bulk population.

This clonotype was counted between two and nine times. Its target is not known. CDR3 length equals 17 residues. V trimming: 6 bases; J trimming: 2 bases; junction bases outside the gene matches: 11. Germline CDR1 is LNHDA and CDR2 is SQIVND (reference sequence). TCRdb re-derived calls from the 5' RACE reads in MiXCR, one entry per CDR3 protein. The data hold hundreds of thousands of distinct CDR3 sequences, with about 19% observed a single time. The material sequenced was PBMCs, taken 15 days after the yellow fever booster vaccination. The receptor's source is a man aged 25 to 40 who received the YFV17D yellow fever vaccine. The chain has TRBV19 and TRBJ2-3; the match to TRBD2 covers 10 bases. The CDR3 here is CASSEGATSGNTDTQYF. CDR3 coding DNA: TGTGCCAGTAGCGAGGGGGCTACTAGCGGGAACACAGATACGCAGTATTTT.